These 30 T cell receptor beta chains came from one sample sequenced in a study of CD8+CD57+ T cells in acquired aplastic anemia. According to the study, genomic DNA was the template for TCR beta VDJ and CDR3 profiling. TCRdb re-derived calls from the reads in MiXCR, one entry per CDR3 protein. The repertoire holds 250,000 to 300,000 distinct CDR3 sequences, with roughly 50% as singletons. Material for sequencing was sorted CD4+, CD8+, or CD8+CD57+ T cells (not recorded which) from PBMCs. Receptors were obtained from a human donor with severe aplastic anemia or a healthy control (not recorded which).

V and J are TRBV9 and TRBJ1-6; D unclear. CDR1 and CDR2 (germline): SGDLS, YYNGEE. V lost 0 bases, J lost 13 bases, and 11 bases lay in between. This CDR3 region has 13 residues. Here the CDR3 reads CASSVVGEVPLHF. As DNA, the CDR3 is TGTGCCAGCAGCGTAGTTGGCGAAGTCCCCCTCCACTTT.

This clonotype has ten or more counts. The J gene is TRBJ2-3, the V gene TRBV4-2; 8 bases fit TRBD2. J was trimmed by 5 bases and V by 1 base; bases with no gene match: 8. This CDR3 is 16 amino acids long. Germline values: CDR1 LGHNA, CDR2 YNFKEQ. The CDR3 DNA reads TGTGCCAGCAGCCAAGCCCCAGCGGGGGATGTAGATACGCAGTATTTT. Its protein is CASSQAPAGDVDTQYF.

This clonotype was recorded once. The chain employs TRBV7-2 and TRBJ1-1, with 7 bases that match TRBD1. V lost 5 bases and J lost 2; bases outside the gene matches: 8. This CDR3 has 15 amino acids. Per the germline V gene, CDR1 is SGHTA and CDR2 is FQGNSA. The CDR3 sequence: CASSPRGQLNTEAFF. Here the CDR3 DNA reads TGTGCCAGCAGCCCCCGGGGACAGCTAAACACTGAAGCTTTCTTT.

The table lists this clonotype with many counts. V and J are TRBV9 and TRBJ1-2, with D unresolved. The germline V and J ends were trimmed by 0 bases and 0 bases, with 12 bases remaining between them. The CDR3 has 16 residues. Germline V gene data show CDR1 as SGDLS and CDR2 as YYNGEE. Here the CDR3 DNA reads TGTGCCAGCAGCGTAGTCCCACAGAACGCTAACTATGGCTACACCTTC. This gives the protein CASSVVPQNANYGYTF.

At least ten counts were recorded for this clonotype. The chain uses TRBV6-5 and TRBJ1-1, with 7 bases fitting TRBD1. From germline, CDR1 is MNHEY and CDR2 SVGAGI. The CDR3 runs 11 residues. The V and J ends lost 2 bases and 10 bases, in that order; junction bases with no gene match: 1. In nucleotides, the CDR3 is TGTGCCAGCAGTTACCAGGGGGGAGCTTTCTTT. Protein product: CASSYQGGAFF.

The chain joins TRBV7-6 to TRBJ2-1; TRBD2 is a possible D gene (6 bases). Germline values: CDR1 SGHVS, CDR2 FNYEAQ. This CDR3 region has 16 residues. V dropped 5 bases and J dropped 1 base, with 15 bases sitting between them. CDR3 residues: CASSPLAGRSYNEQFF. DNA for the CDR3: TGTGCCAGCAGCCCTCTGGCGGGAAGGTCCTACAATGAGCAGTTCTTC.

This clonotype showed up many times. The chain carries TRBV7-9 and TRBJ1-1; D is unclear. V was pared by 5 bases and J by 0 bases, with 13 bases between. The CDR3 sequence is 15 residues long. The germline V gene has CDR1 SEHNR and CDR2 FQNEAQ (reference sequence). CDR3 in DNA: TGTGCCAGCAGCCCGAGTGTGGTCTTGAACACTGAAGCTTTCTTT. Residues: CASSPSVVLNTEAFF.

The chain is built from TRBV20-1 and TRBJ2-7; D is unresolved. Trimming left V 0 bases short and J 1 base short, with 13 bases between. The length of the CDR3 is 15 residues. Looked up from germline, CDR1 is DFQATT and CDR2 is SNEGSKA (reference sequence). The CDR3 sequence: CSARDTGGVSYEQYF. CDR3 bases: TGCAGTGCTAGAGATACCGGTGGGGTTTCCTACGAGCAGTACTTC.

As regards this clonotype: Germline is not matched at one junction end, which may reflect a read error. The V gene is TRBV20-1, the J gene TRBJ1-1, with D perhaps matching TRBD1 (5 bases). Germline CDR1 reads DFQATT; CDR2 reads SNEGSKA (reference sequence). This CDR3 spans 12 amino acids. The CDR3 DNA sequence: TGCAGTGCTAGGTTCGGGGGGGGGGGAGCTGTTTTT. This encodes CSARFGGGGAVF.

The genes are TRBV7-9 and TRBJ2-7; D ambiguous. The CDR3 has 13 residues. The V end lost 1 base, the J end lost 3 bases, and 7 bases lay between the germline ends. Per the germline V gene, CDR1 is SEHNR and CDR2 is FQNEAQ (reference sequence). For the CDR3, the DNA is TGTGCCAGCAGCTTAGAACTCCTCTACGAGCAGTACTTC. Amino acid sequence: CASSLELLYEQYF.

The chain uses TRBV14 and TRBJ1-1; possibly TRBD1 for D (5 bases). Between the trimmed V and J ends, which lost 6 bases and 2 bases, there was a span of 25 bases. Germline lookup yields CDR1 SGHDN and CDR2 FVKESK. The CDR3 spans 18 residues. In nucleotides, the CDR3 is TGTGCCAGCAGTCAACGGATTTCGACCGGGACCGTAAACACTGAAGCTTTCTTT. Translating it yields CASSQRISTGTVNTEAFF.

This rearrangement joins TRBV19 to TRBJ1-4, with 9 nucleotides matching TRBD1. Germline loops: CDR1 LNHDA, CDR2 SQIVND (reference sequence). The CDR3 loop spans 17 amino acids. Trimming cost V 5 bases and J 0 bases; bases outside gene matches: 7. The CDR3 loop reads CASSAPGQGATNEKLFF. In DNA, the CDR3 is TGTGCCAGTAGTGCACCGGGACAGGGAGCAACTAATGAAAAACTGTTTTTT. The variable domain in full, with the rest retrieved from reference TRBV19 and TRBJ1-4, is DGGITQSPKYLFRKEGQNVTLSCEQNLNHDAMYWYRQDPGQGLRLIYYSQIVNDFQKGDIAEGYSVSREKKESFPLTVTSAQKNPTAFYLCASSAPGQGATNEKLFFGSGTQLSVL.

Worth noting for this clonotype: An end of the junction does not agree with germline; a read error may underlie this. The chain employs TRBV2 and TRBJ1-1; a possible D gene is TRBD1 (6 bases). The CDR3 is 13 residues long. Per the germline V gene, CDR1 is SNHLY and CDR2 is FYNNEI. The CDR3 nucleotides read TGTGCCAGCAAGGACAGATCGAACACTGAGGCTTTCTTT. Translating it yields CASKDRSNTEAFF.

The gene calls are TRBV12-3 or TRBV12-4 and TRBJ2-1; either TRBD1 or TRBD2 may supply D (5 bases each). This CDR3 is 15 amino acids long. V dropped 6 bases and J dropped 4 bases, with 16 bases sitting between them. CDR3 region: CASRGVSREYNEQFF. The CDR3 bases are TGTGCCAGCAGGGGGGTCAGCCGGGAATACAATGAGCAGTTCTTC.

This clonotype was counted at least ten times. The DNA for the CDR3 is TGTGCCAGCAGCTTTCGTCCTTACAATGAGCAGTTCTTC. Translated: CASSFRPYNEQFF. V is TRBV7-2 and J is TRBJ2-1; no definite D call. Germline V lookup: CDR1 SGHTA, CDR2 FQGNSA. The CDR3 runs to 13 residues. Trimming pared 3 bases from V and 4 bases from J, leaving 7 bases between.

The CDR3 nucleotides are TGTGCCAGCAGCCCTAGGGGGGGGGAATACAATGAGCAGTTCTTC. It yields the protein CASSPRGGEYNEQFF. This chain uses TRBV2 with TRBJ2-1, with D maybe TRBD2 (7 bases). Trimming took off 6 bases at V and 4 bases at J, with 16 bases between the two ends. The CDR3 is 15 amino acids. Germline V lookup: CDR1 SNHLY, CDR2 FYNNEI.

V is TRBV14 and J is TRBJ2-3; no clear D gene. Germline CDR1 SGHDN, CDR2 FVKESK. Trimming stripped 4 bases from V and 6 bases from J, with 8 bases between. The CDR3 contains 12 residues. CDR3 region: CASSLTFDTQYF. CDR3 DNA sequence: TGTGCCAGCAGCCTGACCTTCGATACGCAGTATTTT.

In its sample, this clonotype was seen many times. V and J are TRBV4-3 and TRBJ1-4; D is undetermined. The germline V gene encodes CDR1 LGHNA and CDR2 YSLEER. The length of the CDR3 is 17 residues. Trimming took 4 bases from V and 0 from J, leaving 15 bases between them. CDR3 nucleotides: TGCGCCAGCAGCCCCAAAGTCACAGCGTCAACTAATGAAAAACTGTTTTTT. It is translated as CASSPKVTASTNEKLFF.

This clonotype has at least ten counts. Germline and junction disagree at one end, which may indicate a read error. The chain combines TRBV20-1 with TRBJ1-2; maybe TRBD1 (5 bases). The length of the CDR3 is 12 residues. Germline V CDR1 and CDR2: DFQATT, SNEGSKA (reference sequence). CDR3 loop: CSAGDRLGGYTF. In DNA form, the CDR3 reads TGCAGTGCTGGAGACAGATTGGGAGGCTACACCTTC.

The gene calls are TRBV20-1 and TRBJ1-2; D uncertain. Germline-derived CDR1 and CDR2 are DFQATT and SNEGSKA (reference sequence). Trimming removed 2 bases at V and 4 bases at J, with 14 bases between. The CDR3 is 14 amino acids. CDR3 in amino acids: CSARSGGNIYGYTF. CDR3 in DNA: TGCAGTGCTAGATCGGGAGGGAATATCTATGGCTACACCTTC.

The chain employs TRBV29-1 and TRBJ2-7, with 7 nucleotides matching TRBD2. CDR1 and CDR2 from the germline V gene are SQVTM and ANQGSEA. CDR3 size: 16 residues. With 4 bases clipped from V and 3 bases from J, the junction kept 15 bases outside the gene matches. The CDR3 bases are TGCAGCGTTGTGGGGGGGGAAGGCAGGGCATTCTACGAGCAGTACTTC. It yields the protein CSVVGGEGRAFYEQYF.

This clonotype has only a few counts. V and J are TRBV30 and TRBJ2-3; D might be TRBD2 (6 bases). The CDR3 spans 14 residues. Looked up from germline, CDR1 is GTSNPN and CDR2 is SVGIG (reference sequence). V lost 1 base, J lost 1 base, and 9 bases lay in between. The DNA for the CDR3 is TGTGCCTGGAGTGATAGCGGACGCACAGATACGCAGTATTTT. Translation: CAWSDSGRTDTQYF.

Many counts were recorded for this clonotype. This rearrangement joins TRBV12-3 or TRBV12-4 to TRBJ1-5, with D perhaps TRBD1 (6 bases). This CDR3 region has 16 residues. Trimming left V 1 base short and J 7 bases short, with 17 bases between. CDR3 protein: CASSLVRAGVIQPQHF. CDR3 DNA sequence: TGTGCCAGCAGTTTAGTTCGGGCAGGGGTCATCCAGCCCCAGCATTTT.

This clonotype was recorded at least ten times. The CDR3 loop reads CSARTEWGADYGYTF. CDR3 in DNA: TGCAGTGCTAGAACCGAATGGGGGGCCGACTATGGCTACACCTTC. The chain recombines TRBV20-1 with TRBJ1-2; D is possibly TRBD1 (6 bases). From germline, CDR1 is DFQATT and CDR2 SNEGSKA (reference sequence). There are 15 residues in the CDR3. The V gene lost 2 bases and the J gene lost 3 bases, with 16 bases spanning the gap.

J is TRBJ1-4 and V is TRBV9; TRBD1 is a possible D gene (5 bases). V was trimmed by 4 bases and J by 8 bases, leaving 15 bases between them. This CDR3 has 14 amino acids. Germline V gene lookup returns CDR1 SGDLS and CDR2 YYNGEE. CDR3 in amino acids: CASSQGGGDEKLFF. DNA of the CDR3: TGTGCCAGCAGCCAGGGAGGTGGGGACGAAAAACTGTTTTTT.

This clonotype was detected many times. The chain couples TRBV4-3 to TRBJ2-5; D gene unclear. CDR1 and CDR2 (germline): LGHNA, YSLEER. This CDR3 region has 14 residues. V was shortened by 1 base and J by 4 bases, with 10 bases between the two germline ends. The CDR3: CASSQVAGLETQYF. The CDR3 DNA reads as TGCGCCAGCAGCCAAGTAGCCGGATTAGAGACCCAGTACTTC.

This chain connects TRBV7-9 to TRBJ2-5, with D possibly being TRBD1 (5 bases). Germline CDR1 reads SEHNR; CDR2 reads FQNEAQ (reference sequence). The CDR3 covers 10 residues. Deletions cut 0 bases from V and 14 bases from J, with 7 bases between. CDR3 DNA: TGTGCCAGCAGCTTAGCCCAGGGCTACTTC. Protein: CASSLAQGYF.

This clonotype was counted at least ten times. The chain employs TRBV19 and TRBJ2-7; a possible D gene is TRBD2 (5 bases). V dropped 6 bases and J dropped 1 base, with 13 bases sitting between them. This CDR3 comprises 14 residues. Germline values: CDR1 LNHDA, CDR2 SQIVND (reference sequence). The CDR3 loop reads CASSHYRGSYEQYF. CDR3 nucleotide sequence: TGTGCCAGTAGCCATTATCGGGGTTCCTACGAGCAGTACTTC.

Comments on this clonotype: One end of the junction does not line up with germline, which may come from a read error. The chain combines TRBV20-1 with TRBJ2-5; TRBD1 is a possible D gene (6 bases). CDR3 size: 12 residues. Per germline, CDR1 DFQATT and CDR2 SNEGSKA (reference sequence). CDR3 nucleotide sequence: TGCAGTGGGGGACATCCCCAGGAGACCAAGTACTTC. Translated, it gives CSGGHPQETKYF.

CDR3 DNA: TGTGCCACCAGCCTCCTGACAGGGGAGGGAAACACTGAAGCTTTCTTT. Amino acid sequence: CATSLLTGEGNTEAFF. The rearrangement joins TRBV15 to TRBJ1-1; 8 bases align to TRBD1. Germline assignment: CDR1 LNHNV and CDR2 YYDKDF (reference sequence). This CDR3 region has 16 residues. V lost 5 bases and J lost 2; bases outside the gene matches: 10.